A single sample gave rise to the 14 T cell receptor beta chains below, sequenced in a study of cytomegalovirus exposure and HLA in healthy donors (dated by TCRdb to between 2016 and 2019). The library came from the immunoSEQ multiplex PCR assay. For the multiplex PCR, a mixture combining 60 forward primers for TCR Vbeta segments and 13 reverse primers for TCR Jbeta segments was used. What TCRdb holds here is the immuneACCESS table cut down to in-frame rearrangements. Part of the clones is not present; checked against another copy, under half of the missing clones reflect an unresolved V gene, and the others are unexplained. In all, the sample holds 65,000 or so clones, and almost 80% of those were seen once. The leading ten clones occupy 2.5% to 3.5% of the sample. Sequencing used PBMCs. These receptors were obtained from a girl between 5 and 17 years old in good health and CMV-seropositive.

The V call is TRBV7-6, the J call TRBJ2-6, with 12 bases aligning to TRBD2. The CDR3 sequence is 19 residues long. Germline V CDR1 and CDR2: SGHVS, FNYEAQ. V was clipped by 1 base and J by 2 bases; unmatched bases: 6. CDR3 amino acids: CASSLDGASGGAGANVLTF. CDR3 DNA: TGTGCCAGCAGCTTAGATGGAGCTAGCGGGGGGGCTGGGGCCAACGTCCTGACTTTC.

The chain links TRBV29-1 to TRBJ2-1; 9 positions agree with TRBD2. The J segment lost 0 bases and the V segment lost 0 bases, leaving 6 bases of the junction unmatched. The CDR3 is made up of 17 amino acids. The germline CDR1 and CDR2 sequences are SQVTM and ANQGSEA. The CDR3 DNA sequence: TGCAGCGTTGAAGATGGCGATAGCGGGAGCTCCTACAATGAGCAGTTCTTC. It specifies CSVEDGDSGSSYNEQFF.

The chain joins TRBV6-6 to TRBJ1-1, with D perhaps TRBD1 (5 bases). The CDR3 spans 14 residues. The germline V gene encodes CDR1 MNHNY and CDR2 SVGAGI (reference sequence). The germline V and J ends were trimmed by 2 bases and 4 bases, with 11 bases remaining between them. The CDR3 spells CASSYEGRSTEAFF. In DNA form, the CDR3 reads TGTGCCAGCAGTTACGAGGGGAGGAGCACTGAAGCTTTCTTT.

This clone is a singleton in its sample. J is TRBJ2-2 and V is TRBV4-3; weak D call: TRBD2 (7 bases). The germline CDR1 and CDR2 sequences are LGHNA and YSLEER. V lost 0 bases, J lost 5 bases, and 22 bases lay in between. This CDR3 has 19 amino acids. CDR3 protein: CASSQEGGRGSGITGELFF. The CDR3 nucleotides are TGCGCCAGCAGCCAAGAAGGCGGTAGGGGGAGCGGGATAACCGGGGAGCTGTTTTTT.

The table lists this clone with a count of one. This CDR3 reads CAIGQGAEGNSPLHF. CDR3 in DNA: TGTGCCATAGGACAGGGGGCCGAGGGTAATTCACCCCTCCACTTT. V usage is TRBV15 and J usage is TRBJ1-6; 11 bases agree with TRBD1. Germline-derived CDR1 and CDR2 are LNHNV and YYDKDF (reference sequence). This CDR3 is 15 amino acids long. The ends lost 10 bases at V and 6 bases at J; junction bases unmatched: 8.

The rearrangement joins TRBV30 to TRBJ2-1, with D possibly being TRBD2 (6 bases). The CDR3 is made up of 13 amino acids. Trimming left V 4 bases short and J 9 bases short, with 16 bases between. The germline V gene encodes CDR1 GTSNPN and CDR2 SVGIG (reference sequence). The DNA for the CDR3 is TGTGCCTGGAAACCGGGACTTCCTGGTGAGCAGTTCTTC. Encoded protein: CAWKPGLPGEQFF.

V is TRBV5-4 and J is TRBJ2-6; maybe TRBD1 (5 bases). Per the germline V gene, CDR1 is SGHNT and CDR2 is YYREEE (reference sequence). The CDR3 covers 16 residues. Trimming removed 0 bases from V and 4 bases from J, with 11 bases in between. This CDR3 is CASSLELGPGANVLTF. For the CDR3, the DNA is TGTGCCAGCAGCTTGGAACTGGGGCCAGGGGCCAACGTCCTGACTTTC. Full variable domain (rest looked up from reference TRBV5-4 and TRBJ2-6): ETGVTQSPTHLIKTRGQQVTLRCSSQSGHNTVSWYQQALGQGPQFIFQYYREEENGRGNFPPRFSGLQFPNYSSELNVNALELDDSALYLCASSLELGPGANVLTFGAGSRLTVL.

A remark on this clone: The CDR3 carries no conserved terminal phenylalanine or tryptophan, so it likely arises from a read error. Here the CDR3 reads CAINRNLGSYGYTV. Written as DNA, the CDR3 is TGTGCCATCAACAGAAATTTGGGTTCTTATGGCTACACCGTC. The J gene is TRBJ1-2, the V gene TRBV10-3; D is unresolved. This CDR3 region has 14 residues. Trimming pared 7 bases from V and 5 bases from J, leaving 17 bases between. Per germline, CDR1 ENHRY and CDR2 SYGVKD.

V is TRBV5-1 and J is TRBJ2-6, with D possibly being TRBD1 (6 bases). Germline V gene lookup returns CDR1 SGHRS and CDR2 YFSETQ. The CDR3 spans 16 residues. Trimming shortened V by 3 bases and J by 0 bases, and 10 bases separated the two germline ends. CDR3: CASSSTGYSGANVLTF. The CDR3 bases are TGCGCCAGCAGCTCTACAGGGTACTCTGGGGCCAACGTCCTGACTTTC.

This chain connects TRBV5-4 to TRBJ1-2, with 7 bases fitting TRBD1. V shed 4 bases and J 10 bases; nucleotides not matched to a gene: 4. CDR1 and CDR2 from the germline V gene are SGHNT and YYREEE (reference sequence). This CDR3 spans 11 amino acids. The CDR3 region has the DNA TGTGCCAGCAGCCTGGACAGGCACTACACCTTC. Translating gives CASSLDRHYTF. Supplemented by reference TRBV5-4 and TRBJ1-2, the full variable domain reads ETGVTQSPTHLIKTRGQQVTLRCSSQSGHNTVSWYQQALGQGPQFIFQYYREEENGRGNFPPRFSGLQFPNYSSELNVNALELDDSALYLCASSLDRHYTFGSGTRLTVV.

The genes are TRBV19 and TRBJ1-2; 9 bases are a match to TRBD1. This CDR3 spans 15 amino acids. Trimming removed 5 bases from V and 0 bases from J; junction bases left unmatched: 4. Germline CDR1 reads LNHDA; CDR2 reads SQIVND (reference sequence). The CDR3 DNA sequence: TGTGCCAGTAGTGGCCGACAGGGGGCTAACTATGGCTACACCTTC. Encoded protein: CASSGRQGANYGYTF.

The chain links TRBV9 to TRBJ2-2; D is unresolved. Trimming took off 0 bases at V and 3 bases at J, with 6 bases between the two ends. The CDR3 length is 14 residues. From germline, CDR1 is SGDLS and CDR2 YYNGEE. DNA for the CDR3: TGTGCCAGCAGCGTAGCCGGAGACACCGGGGAGCTGTTTTTT. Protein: CASSVAGDTGELFF. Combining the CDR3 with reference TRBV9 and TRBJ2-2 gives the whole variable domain DSGVTQTPKHLITATGQRVTLRCSPRSGDLSVYWYQQSLDQGLQFLIQYYNGEERAKGNILERFSAQQFPDLHSELNLSSLELGDSALYFCASSVAGDTGELFFGEGSRLTVL.

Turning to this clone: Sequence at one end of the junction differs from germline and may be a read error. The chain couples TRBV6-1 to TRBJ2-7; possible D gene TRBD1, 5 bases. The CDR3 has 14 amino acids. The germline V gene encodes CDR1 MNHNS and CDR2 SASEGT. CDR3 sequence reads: CASSPDSPTAVSDF. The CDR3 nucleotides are TGTGCCAGCAGTCCCGACAGCCCTACGGCTGTATCGGACTTC.

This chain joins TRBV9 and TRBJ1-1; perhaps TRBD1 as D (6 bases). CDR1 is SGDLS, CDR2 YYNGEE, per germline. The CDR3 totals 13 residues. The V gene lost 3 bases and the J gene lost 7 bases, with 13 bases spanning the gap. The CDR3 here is CASSAGAFGEAFF. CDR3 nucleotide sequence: TGTGCCAGCAGCGCAGGGGCCTTCGGTGAAGCTTTCTTT.